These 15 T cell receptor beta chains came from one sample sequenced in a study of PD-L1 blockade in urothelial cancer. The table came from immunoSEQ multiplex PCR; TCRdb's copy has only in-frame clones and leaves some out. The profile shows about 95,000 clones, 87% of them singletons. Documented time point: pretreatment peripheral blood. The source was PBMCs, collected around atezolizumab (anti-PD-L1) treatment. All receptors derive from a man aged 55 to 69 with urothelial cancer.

DNA of the CDR3: TGTGCCAGCAGCTTAGTTGGCGGGGTCGCTGATGAGCAGTACTTC. Translated, it gives CASSLVGGVADEQYF. The rearrangement links TRBV11-3 to TRBJ2-7, with D perhaps TRBD2 (6 bases). Germline assignment: CDR1 SGHNT and CDR2 YENEEA. V was shortened by 1 base and J by 7 bases, with 17 bases between the two germline ends. This CDR3 comprises 15 residues.

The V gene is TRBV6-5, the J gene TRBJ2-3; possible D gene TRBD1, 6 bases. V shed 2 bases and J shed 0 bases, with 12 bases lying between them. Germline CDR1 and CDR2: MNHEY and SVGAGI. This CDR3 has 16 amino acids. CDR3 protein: CASSYGRDISTDTQYF. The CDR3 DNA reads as TGTGCCAGCAGTTACGGACGGGACATAAGCACAGATACGCAGTATTTT.

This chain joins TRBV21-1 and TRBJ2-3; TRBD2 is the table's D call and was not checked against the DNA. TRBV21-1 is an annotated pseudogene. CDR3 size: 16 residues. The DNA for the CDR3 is TGTGCCAGCAGCAAAGTTTATCCAACGCGGCAAGATACGCAGTATTTT. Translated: CASSKVYPTRQDTQYF.

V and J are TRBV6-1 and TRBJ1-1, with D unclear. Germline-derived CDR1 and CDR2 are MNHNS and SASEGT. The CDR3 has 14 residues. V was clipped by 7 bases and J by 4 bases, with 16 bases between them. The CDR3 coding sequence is TGTGCCAGCACTAGTAGGTTCGGTAGCACTGAAGCTTTCTTT. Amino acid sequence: CASTSRFGSTEAFF.

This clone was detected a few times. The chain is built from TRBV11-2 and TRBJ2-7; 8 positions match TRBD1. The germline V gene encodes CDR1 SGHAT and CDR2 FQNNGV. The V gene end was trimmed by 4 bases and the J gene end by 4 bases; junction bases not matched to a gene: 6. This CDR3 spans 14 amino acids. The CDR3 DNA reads TGTGCCAGCAGCTCCGGACAGGGACCTTACGAGCAGTACTTC. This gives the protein CASSSGQGPYEQYF.

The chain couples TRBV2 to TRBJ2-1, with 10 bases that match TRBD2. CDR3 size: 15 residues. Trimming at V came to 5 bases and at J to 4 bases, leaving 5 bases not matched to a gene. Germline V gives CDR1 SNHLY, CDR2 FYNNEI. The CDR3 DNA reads TGTGCCAGCAGTTGGGGAGCGGGAGGGTACAATGAGCAGTTCTTC. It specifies CASSWGAGGYNEQFF. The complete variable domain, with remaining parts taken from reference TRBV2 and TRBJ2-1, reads EPEVTQTPSHQVTQMGQEVILRCVPISNHLYFYWYRQILGQKVEFLVSFYNNEISEKSEIFDDQFSVERPDGSNFTLKIRSTKLEDSAMYFCASSWGAGGYNEQFFGPGTRLTVL.

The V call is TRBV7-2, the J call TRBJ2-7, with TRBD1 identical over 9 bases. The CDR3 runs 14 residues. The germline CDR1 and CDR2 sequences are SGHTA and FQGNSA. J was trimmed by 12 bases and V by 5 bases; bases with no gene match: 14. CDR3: CASSPGTGNLFGYF. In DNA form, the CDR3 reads TGTGCCAGCAGCCCCGGGACAGGGAACCTGTTCGGGTACTTC.

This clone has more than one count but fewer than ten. The CDR3 sequence: CASSLGTGNGYTF. In DNA form, the CDR3 reads TGCGCCAGCAGCTTGGGGACAGGGAACGGCTACACCTTC. The genes are TRBV5-1 and TRBJ1-2, with 8 bases fitting TRBD1. Losses at the gene ends were 0 bases for V and 8 bases for J; bases not matched to a gene: 3. Germline V lookup: CDR1 SGHRS, CDR2 YFSETQ. This CDR3 contains 13 residues. Looking up the rest from reference TRBV5-1 and TRBJ1-2 gives the full variable domain: KAGVTQTPRYLIKTRGQQVTLSCSPISGHRSVSWYQQTPGQGLQFLFEYFSETQRNKGNFPGRFSGRQFSNSRSEMNVSTLELGDSALYLCASSLGTGNGYTFGSGTRLTVV.

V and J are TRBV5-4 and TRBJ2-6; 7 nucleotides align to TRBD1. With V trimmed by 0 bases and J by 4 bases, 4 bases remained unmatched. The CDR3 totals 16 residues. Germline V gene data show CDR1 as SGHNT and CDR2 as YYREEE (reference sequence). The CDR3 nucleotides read TGTGCCAGCAGCTTGGCACAGGGGTACGGGGCCAACGTCCTGACTTTC. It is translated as CASSLAQGYGANVLTF.

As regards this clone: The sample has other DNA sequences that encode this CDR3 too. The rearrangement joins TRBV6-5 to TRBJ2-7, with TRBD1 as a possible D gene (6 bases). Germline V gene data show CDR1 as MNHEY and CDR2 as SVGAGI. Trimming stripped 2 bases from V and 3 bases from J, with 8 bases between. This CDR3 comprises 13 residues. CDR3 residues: CASSYRGSYEQYF. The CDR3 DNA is TGTGCCAGCAGTTACAGGGGGAGCTACGAGCAGTACTTC.

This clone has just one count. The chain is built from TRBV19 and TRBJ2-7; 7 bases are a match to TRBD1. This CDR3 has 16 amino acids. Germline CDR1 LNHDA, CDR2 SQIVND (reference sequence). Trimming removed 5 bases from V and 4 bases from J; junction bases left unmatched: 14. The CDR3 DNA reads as TGTGCCAGTAGTTCCCAGGACAGGTCCGCTTTTTACGAGCAGTACTTC. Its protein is CASSSQDRSAFYEQYF.

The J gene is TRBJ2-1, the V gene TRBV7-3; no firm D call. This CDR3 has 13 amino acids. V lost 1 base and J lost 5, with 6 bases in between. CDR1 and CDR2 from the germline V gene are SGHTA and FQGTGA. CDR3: CASSLISDNEQFF. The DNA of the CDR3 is TGTGCCAGCAGCTTAATCTCTGACAATGAGCAGTTCTTC. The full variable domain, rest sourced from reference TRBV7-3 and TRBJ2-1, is GAGVSQTPSNKVTEKGKYVELRCDPISGHTALYWYRQSLGQGPEFLIYFQGTGAADDSGLPNDRFFAVRPEGSVSTLKIQRTERGDSAVYLCASSLISDNEQFFGPGTRLTVL.

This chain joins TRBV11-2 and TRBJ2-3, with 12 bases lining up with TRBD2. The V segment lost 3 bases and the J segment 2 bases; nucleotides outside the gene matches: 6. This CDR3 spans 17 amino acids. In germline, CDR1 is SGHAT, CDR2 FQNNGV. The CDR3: CASSFRTSGRLTDTQYF. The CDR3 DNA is TGTGCCAGCAGCTTCCGAACTAGCGGGAGGCTCACAGATACGCAGTATTTT.

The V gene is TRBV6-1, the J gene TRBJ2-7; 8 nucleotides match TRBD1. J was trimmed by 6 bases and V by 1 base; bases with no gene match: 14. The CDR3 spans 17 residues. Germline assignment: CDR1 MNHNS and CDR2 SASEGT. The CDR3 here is CASSEGGAGQGFSEQYF. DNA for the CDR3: TGTGCCAGCAGTGAAGGTGGGGCCGGACAGGGTTTCTCCGAGCAGTACTTC.

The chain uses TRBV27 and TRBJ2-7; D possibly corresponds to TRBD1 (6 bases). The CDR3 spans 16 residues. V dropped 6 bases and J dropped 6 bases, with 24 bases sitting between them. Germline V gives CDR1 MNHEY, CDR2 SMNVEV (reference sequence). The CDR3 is CASSSSPGDIRGEQYF. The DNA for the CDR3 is TGTGCCAGCAGCTCTTCCCCCGGGGACATCAGGGGCGAGCAGTACTTC.